Below, 16 T cell receptor beta chains from the same sample are listed, as sequenced in a study of CD8+CD57+ T cells in acquired aplastic anemia. Patients chosen for sequencing had CD8+CD57+ cells that had expanded, as shown by flow cytometry. TCR beta VDJ and CDR3 profiles were obtained from a genomic DNA template. TCRdb called the reads again in MiXCR, with one record for every CDR3 protein. This sample has under 200,000 distinct CDR3 sequences, with around 50% found just once. Sample: sorted CD4+, CD8+, or CD8+CD57+ T cells (not recorded which) from PBMCs. The receptor source for this set is a human donor with aplastic anemia.

At least ten counts were recorded for this clonotype. J is TRBJ1-1 and V is TRBV2; D gene ambiguous. V was trimmed by 5 bases and J by 0 bases, leaving 13 bases between them. The CDR3 extends over 15 amino acids. Germline-derived CDR1 and CDR2 are SNHLY and FYNNEI. The CDR3 here is CASSRGPGVNTEAFF. CDR3 nucleotide sequence: TGTGCCAGCAGTAGAGGTCCTGGTGTGAACACTGAAGCTTTCTTT.

The chain combines TRBV20-1 with TRBJ1-2, with D unclear. Germline CDR1 and CDR2: DFQATT and SNEGSKA (reference sequence). Between the trimmed V and J ends, which lost 5 bases and 2 bases, there was a span of 15 bases. This CDR3 spans 14 amino acids. CDR3 DNA sequence: TGCAGTGCTGCCATAGGGAATTCAAACTATGGCTACACCTTC. Encoded protein: CSAAIGNSNYGYTF.

The chain recombines TRBV30 with TRBJ1-4; a possible D gene is TRBD1 (5 bases). Germline CDR1 and CDR2: GTSNPN and SVGIG (reference sequence). V was shortened by 4 bases and J by 7 bases, with 16 bases between the two germline ends. This CDR3 spans 14 amino acids. The CDR3 nucleotides are TGTGCCTGGACGAAGGGGCTGGCGGGTGAAAAACTGTTTTTT. Translation gives CAWTKGLAGEKLFF.

The chain carries TRBV2 and TRBJ2-7, with TRBD1 matching 9 bases. The germline V gene has CDR1 SNHLY and CDR2 FYNNEI. There are 14 residues in the CDR3. With 10 bases clipped from V and 0 bases from J, the junction kept 7 bases outside the gene matches. CDR3 residues: CATGETGGSYEQYF. CDR3 DNA: TGTGCCACTGGGGAGACAGGGGGCTCCTACGAGCAGTACTTC.

The chain recombines TRBV6-5 with TRBJ2-3; D unresolved. CDR3 length: 13 residues. Per the germline V gene, CDR1 is MNHEY and CDR2 is SVGAGI. Between the trimmed V and J ends, which lost 0 bases and 5 bases, there was a span of 6 bases. The CDR3 spells CASSYSTKDTQYF. For the CDR3, the DNA is TGTGCCAGCAGTTACTCGACGAAAGATACGCAGTATTTT.

The chain joins TRBV29-1 to TRBJ2-7; 7 nucleotides align to TRBD1. Germline CDR1 reads SQVTM; CDR2 reads ANQGSEA. CDR3 length: 14 amino acids. V dropped 4 bases and J dropped 6; count of bases not matched to a gene: 12. CDR3 sequence: CSVVDWDRGCEQYF. CDR3 coding DNA: TGCAGCGTTGTTGACTGGGACAGAGGGTGCGAGCAGTACTTC.

The chain uses TRBV10-1 and TRBJ1-1; no definite D call. The CDR3 is made up of 12 amino acids. The germline V gene encodes CDR1 WNHNN and CDR2 SYGVQD (reference sequence). Trimming left V 6 bases short and J 6 bases short, with 11 bases between. In nucleotides, the CDR3 is TGCGCCAGCAGCGAAGGGCCGGCTGAAGCTTTCTTT. As protein: CASSEGPAEAFF.

The chain combines TRBV7-2 with TRBJ1-5, with D uncertain. CDR3 length: 15 residues. V was shortened by 1 base and J by 3 bases, with 10 bases between the two germline ends. Germline CDR1 reads SGHTA; CDR2 reads FQGNSA. The CDR3, as DNA: TGTGCCAGCAGCTTAGGGGTGGGGTCCAATCAGCCCCAGCATTTT. Protein product: CASSLGVGSNQPQHF.

This clonotype came up many times. Here the CDR3 DNA reads TGTGCCAGTAATCGGGGAGTGGGAGAAAAACTGTTTTTT. Protein product: CASNRGVGEKLFF. The rearrangement joins TRBV19 to TRBJ1-4, with D hard to call. The CDR3 has 13 residues. The germline V gene encodes CDR1 LNHDA and CDR2 SQIVND (reference sequence). Deletions cut 7 bases from V and 8 bases from J, with 14 bases between.

At least ten counts were recorded for this clonotype. V is TRBV11-2 and J is TRBJ2-3, with D uncertain. The CDR3 loop spans 16 amino acids. V shed 0 bases and J shed 2 bases, with 12 bases lying between them. Germline V gene data show CDR1 as SGHAT and CDR2 as FQNNGV. DNA for the CDR3: TGTGCCAGCAGCTTAGAGGGCAGCTTACCCACAGATACGCAGTATTTT. Translating gives CASSLEGSLPTDTQYF.

The chain recombines TRBV6-1 with TRBJ2-1; D may be TRBD1 (5 bases). Trimming took 6 bases from V and 2 from J, leaving 14 bases between them. CDR1 MNHNS and CDR2 SASEGT come from the germline V gene. This CDR3 region has 15 residues. The CDR3 DNA reads as TGTGCCAGCAGGATACAGGATGGGGCCTACAATGAGCAGTTCTTC. Residues: CASRIQDGAYNEQFF.

In its sample, this clonotype is medium-sized. CDR3 in DNA: TGTGCCACCAGCAGGGGGTACGAGCAGTACTTC. Residues: CATSRGYEQYF. This chain joins TRBV15 and TRBJ2-7; no definite D call. Trimming pared 3 bases from V and 4 bases from J, leaving 4 bases between. The CDR3 spans 11 residues. CDR1 is LNHNV, CDR2 YYDKDF, per germline (reference sequence).

CDR3 sequence (DNA): TGTGCCACTGGGACCGTTTATCACGAGCAGTACTTC. Amino acid sequence: CATGTVYHEQYF. The genes are TRBV19 and TRBJ2-7, with D perhaps assigned TRBD1 or TRBD2 (5 bases each). V was shortened by 10 bases and J by 5 bases, with 15 bases between the two germline ends. Germline V gene sequence: CDR1 LNHDA, CDR2 SQIVND (reference sequence). This CDR3 has 12 residues.

This clonotype was seen only once. The V gene is TRBV10-3, the J gene TRBJ2-5; TRBD2 agrees at 11 bases. Trimming removed 4 bases from V and 5 bases from J; junction bases left unmatched: 6. Germline lookup yields CDR1 ENHRY and CDR2 SYGVKD. This CDR3 is built from 15 residues. CDR3 sequence reads: CAISGLAGGMETQYF. CDR3 coding DNA: TGTGCCATCAGTGGATTAGCGGGGGGGATGGAGACCCAGTACTTC.

The chain couples TRBV7-6 to TRBJ2-5, with D unclear. From germline, CDR1 is SGHVS and CDR2 FNYEAQ. The CDR3 sequence is 13 residues long. The V and J ends lost 3 bases and 1 base respectively, with 6 bases between them. CDR3 sequence (DNA): TGTGCCAGCAGCTTTAACGGCCAAGAGACCCAGTACTTC. It yields the protein CASSFNGQETQYF.

In its sample, this clonotype was seen many times. This sequence joins TRBV7-9 and TRBJ1-1; D ambiguous. Germline loops: CDR1 SEHNR, CDR2 FQNEAQ (reference sequence). This CDR3 has 14 residues. V was clipped by 2 bases and J by 1 base, with 8 bases between them. The CDR3: CASSLRAANTEAFF. The CDR3 DNA reads as TGTGCCAGCAGCTTAAGAGCAGCGAACACTGAAGCTTTCTTT. Combining the CDR3 with reference TRBV7-9 and TRBJ1-1 gives the whole variable domain DTGVSQNPRHKITKRGQNVTFRCDPISEHNRLYWYRQTLGQGPEFLTYFQNEAQLEKSRLLSDRFSAERPKGSFSTLEIQRTEQGDSAMYLCASSLRAANTEAFFGQGTRLTVV.